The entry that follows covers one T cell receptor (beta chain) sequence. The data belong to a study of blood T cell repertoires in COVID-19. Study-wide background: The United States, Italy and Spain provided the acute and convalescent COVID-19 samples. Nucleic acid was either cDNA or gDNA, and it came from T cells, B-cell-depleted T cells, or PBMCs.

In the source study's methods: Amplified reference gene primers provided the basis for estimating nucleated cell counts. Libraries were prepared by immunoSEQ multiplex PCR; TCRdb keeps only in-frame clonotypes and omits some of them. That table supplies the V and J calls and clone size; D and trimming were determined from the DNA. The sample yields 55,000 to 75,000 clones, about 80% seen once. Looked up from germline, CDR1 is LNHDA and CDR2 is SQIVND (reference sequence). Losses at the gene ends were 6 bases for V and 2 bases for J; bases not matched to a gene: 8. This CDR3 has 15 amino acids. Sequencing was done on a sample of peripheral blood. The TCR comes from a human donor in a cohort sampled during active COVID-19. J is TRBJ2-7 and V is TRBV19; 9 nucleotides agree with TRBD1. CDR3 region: CASSRTGDGAYEQYF. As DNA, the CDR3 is TGTGCCAGTAGCAGGACAGGGGACGGGGCCTACGAGCAGTACTTC.